Listed here is a single T cell receptor beta chain. The sample belongs to a study of blood T cells in healthy people across ages. Using a J-beta primer mix together with a sample-barcoded 5' primer, a second PCR was run for roughly 6 to 12 cycles. TCRdb ran MiXCR on the 5' RACE reads and lists one entry per CDR3 protein. The sample carries 1,300,000 or so distinct CDR3 sequences, approximately 59% recorded once. Germline CDR1 is SGHAT and CDR2 is FQNNGV. Trimming pared 6 bases from V and 4 bases from J, leaving 12 bases between. This CDR3 has 13 residues. Sequencing was carried out using blood. This rearrangement joins TRBV11-2 to TRBJ1-1; D ambiguous. The origin of this receptor is a man aged 18 to 35 in good health. This chain's CDR3 is CASSTVAGTEAFF. Written as DNA, the CDR3 is TGTGCCAGCAGTACGGTGGCAGGCACTGAAGCTTTCTTT. Full variable domain (outside the CDR3, taken from reference TRBV11-2 and TRBJ1-1): EAGVAQSPRYKIIEKRQSVAFWCNPISGHATLYWYQQILGQGPKLLIQFQNNGVVDDSQLPKDRFSAERLKGVDSTLKIQPAKLEDSAVYLCASSTVAGTEAFFGQGTRLTVV.